This T cell receptor beta chain was sequenced during a study of blood T cell repertoires in COVID-19. Per the study methods: It was from reference gene primer amplification that nucleated cell counts were estimated. Sequencing used immunoSEQ multiplex PCR; TCRdb keeps in-frame clones, though not all of them. V, J and clone size are those of that table, while D and trimming were read from the DNA. The table includes about 270,000 clones, 80% to 90% detected once. Cohort assignment relied on participant-reported clinical history. Two negative PCRs, clearance, or symptom resolution were required of recovered Cohort 3 donors. The clonotype comes from a woman younger than 30 who had recovered from COVID-19. Sequences were obtained from PBMCs or T cells enriched from blood (not recorded which).

The CDR3 spells CASSHGGTSLPYEQYF. CDR3 DNA: TGCGCCAGCAGCCATGGGGGGACTAGCCTCCCCTACGAGCAGTACTTC. This chain uses TRBV4-1 with TRBJ2-7; 9 nucleotides match TRBD2. V lost 3 bases, J lost 2 bases, and 8 bases stayed unmatched. Germline V gene lookup returns CDR1 MGHRA and CDR2 YSYEKL. The length of the CDR3 is 16 residues.